The rows below give T cell receptor beta chains drawn from one sample of a study of cytomegalovirus exposure and HLA in healthy donors. TCRdb keeps only in-frame clones here, not all; method: immunoSEQ multiplex PCR. The data show fewer than 200,000 clones, approximately 86% seen once. Sequencing was performed on PBMCs. The receptors were sampled from a man aged 25 to 40 in good health and CMV-seropositive. Each CDR3 is given with its conserved first and last residue.

v_call,cdr3_aa
TRBV7-9,CASSQELQIIF
TRBV15,CATSLRQGQQETQYF
TRBV6-5,CASSYSNQEQYF
TRBV7-8,CASSLVRGGNTEAFF
TRBV4-1,CASSQVTGDLTEAFF
TRBV7-9,CASGQGAYNEQFF
TRBV2,CASCKGTHARRDEQYF
TRBV5-1,CASSFSGIQETQYF
TRBV6-6,CASRDSHSNQPQHF
TRBV19,CASSIETGKNQPQHF
TRBV4-1,CASSLGRGTGELFF
TRBV29-1,CSVLRGGRGETQYF
TRBV28,CASSRPAASNYGYTF
TRBV4-2,CASSQDSGSAYNEQFF
TRBV4-1,CASSQNGQSLYNEQFF
TRBV7-9,CASSLQGSSYEQYF
TRBV7-6,CASSLAPRTDIQYF
TRBV28,CASSLGADPGAFF
TRBV19,CASRGQFFQYF
TRBV6-5,CASSVQVSSYEQYF
TRBV6-6,CASRTASDRELFF
TRBV7-6,CASSRDRGNEQYF
TRBV5-4,CASSPDRSNYGYTF
TRBV11-2,CASRPVSGANVLTF
TRBV7-3,CASSSRPTGGATDTQYF
TRBV6-1,CASSEGTSGIGEQYF
TRBV5-4,CASSVDRVLETQYF
TRBV28,CASTPASGYNEQFF
TRBV5-4,CASSLEGTSYNEQFF
TRBV5-1,CASSPDRAFYGYTF
TRBV7-6,CASSLVRNEQFF
TRBV19,CASSIVSGATGNTIYF
TRBV29-1,CSVDMGDYGYTF
TRBV6-5,CASSTDRGNNQPQHF
TRBV7-5,CARISRGGGSYEQYF
TRBV6-5,CASSYNPYSNQPQHF
TRBV30,CAWSPGTAQYF
TRBV4-1,CASRDLAGSGFGYTF
TRBV19,CASSIRVPPYEQYF
TRBV13,CASSLPRDDNEQFF
TRBV28,CASSFPGTGNTIYF
TRBV11-2,CASSQDRKRESFF
TRBV2,CASSGLTGTNYGYTF
TRBV25-1,CASSGNGYGYTF
TRBV6-6,CASRNDGSYNEQFF
TRBV7-2,CASRRTLHGSNTEAFF
TRBV7-6,CASSLVSGNEQYF
TRBV4-3,CASSQALGQADGYTF
TRBV19,CASQIGTGRMYNEQFF
TRBV2,CASSEEAVFNNEQFF
TRBV7-3,CASSLMPTAGTPYEQYF
TRBV5-6,CASSYVTGARGRSYEQYF
TRBV4-1,CASTRLAAQTDTQYF
TRBV7-9,CASSSRPSYYGYTF
TRBV4-1,CASSQAFWERRSYEQYF
TRBV27,CASSLGTLTDTQYF